This T cell receptor (beta chain) comes out of a study of cytomegalovirus exposure and HLA in healthy donors. Turning to the study itself: Researchers found that under 90% of 350 to 500 genotyped donors fell within the Caucasian-associated ancestry cluster. General observations from the study: There were 160 or so TCR beta chains listed as cytomegalovirus-associated. Several of the most significant clusters were apparently associated with common viral pathogens in a later analysis. A few CMV-associated chains were confirmed in vitro to be specific for CMV antigens.

V was pared by 1 base and J by 6 bases, with 15 bases between. The CDR3 runs 15 residues. Germline lookup yields CDR1 KGHSH and CDR2 LQKENI. About this clone: Its antigen is unidentified.

Both 60 Vbeta primers and 13 Jbeta primers went into the PCR. TCRdb keeps only in-frame clones here, not all; method: immunoSEQ multiplex PCR. Here the sample spans 85,000 to 100,000 clones, 64% being singletons. The sequence derives from a man between 60 and 75 years old in good health and CMV-seronegative. Sequences were obtained from PBMCs. The rearrangement joins TRBV18 to TRBJ1-1, with D perhaps TRBD1 (5 bases). The CDR3 reads CASSPLSSGKAEAFF. The DNA of the CDR3 is TGTGCCAGCTCACCACTAAGTTCAGGGAAGGCTGAAGCTTTCTTT.